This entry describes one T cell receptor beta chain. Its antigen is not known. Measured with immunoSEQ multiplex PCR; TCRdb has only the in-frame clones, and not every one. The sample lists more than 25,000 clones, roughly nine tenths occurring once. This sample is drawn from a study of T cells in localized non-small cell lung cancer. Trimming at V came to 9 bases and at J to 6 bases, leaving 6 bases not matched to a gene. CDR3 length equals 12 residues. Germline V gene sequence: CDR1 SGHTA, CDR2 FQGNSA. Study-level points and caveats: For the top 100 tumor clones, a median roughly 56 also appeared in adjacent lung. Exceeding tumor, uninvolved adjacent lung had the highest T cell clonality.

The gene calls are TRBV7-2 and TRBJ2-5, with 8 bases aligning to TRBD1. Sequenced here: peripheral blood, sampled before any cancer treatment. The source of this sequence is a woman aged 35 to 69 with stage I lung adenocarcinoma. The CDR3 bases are TGTGCCAGTGGGAGACAGGGGAAGACCCAGTACTTC. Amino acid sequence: CASGRQGKTQYF.